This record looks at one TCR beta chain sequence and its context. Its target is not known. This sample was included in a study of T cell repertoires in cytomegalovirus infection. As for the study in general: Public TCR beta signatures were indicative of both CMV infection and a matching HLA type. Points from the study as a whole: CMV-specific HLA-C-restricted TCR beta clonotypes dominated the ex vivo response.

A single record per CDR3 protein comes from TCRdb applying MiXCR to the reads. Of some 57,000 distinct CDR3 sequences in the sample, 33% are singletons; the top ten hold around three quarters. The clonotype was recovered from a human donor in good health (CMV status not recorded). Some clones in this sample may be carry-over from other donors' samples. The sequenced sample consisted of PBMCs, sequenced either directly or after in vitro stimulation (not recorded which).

The CDR3 coding sequence is TGCAGTGCTAAAAGGGGGCCGTTAGCTTTCTTT. It codes for CSAKRGPLAFF. The J gene is TRBJ1-1, the V gene TRBV20-1; 7 bases agree with TRBD1. The CDR3 consists of 11 residues. With V trimmed by 4 bases and J by 10 bases, 6 bases remained unmatched. Germline lookup yields CDR1 DFQATT and CDR2 SNEGSKA (reference sequence).